This TCR beta chain came from a study of T cell responses to AZD1222 COVID-19 vaccine. Study conclusions and caveats: It was only after the peak T cell response that any repertoires were sampled. Reportedly, close to half of spike-specific TCRs are directed against unmutated variant regions.

Trimming removed 6 bases at V and 5 bases at J, with 10 bases between. The CDR3 extends over 13 amino acids. Germline V lookup: CDR1 SNHLY, CDR2 FYNNEI. Using immunoSEQ multiplex PCR, the repertoire was profiled, and TCRdb retains in-frame clones only, with some absent. The data hold approximately 92,000 clones, with 65% to 90% observed a single time. As concerns this clone: Its antigen remains unidentified.

The sequencing here drew on peripheral blood, taken on day 0 of AZD1222 vaccination. J is TRBJ2-2 and V is TRBV2; D remains unclear. This TCR was recovered from an adult in good health. DNA of the CDR3: TGTGCCAGCAGCCTCTACCTGACCGGGGAGCTGTTTTTT. As protein: CASSLYLTGELFF.